One and the same sample provided the 26 T cell receptor beta chains below, sequenced in a study of T cell repertoires in cytomegalovirus infection. TCRdb recomputed calls from the reads with MiXCR, one row per CDR3 protein. The sample contains some 120,000 distinct CDR3 sequences, 10% of which appear only once. Their target antigens are unknown. The sequencing input was PBMCs, sequenced either directly or after in vitro stimulation (not recorded which). These receptors originate from a human donor in good health (CMV status not recorded). Some clones in this sample may be carry-over from other donors' samples.

This clonotype was recorded at least ten times. V is TRBV7-8 and J is TRBJ1-3, with a possible D match to TRBD1 (6 bases). CDR1 is SGHVS, CDR2 FQNEAQ, per germline. V dropped 3 bases and J dropped 4 bases, with 10 bases sitting between them. The CDR3 extends over 14 amino acids. CDR3 in amino acids: CASSLIDRGNTIYF. In DNA, the CDR3 is TGTGCCAGCAGCTTGATCGACAGGGGAAACACCATATATTTT.

V is TRBV7-2 and J is TRBJ2-5; no definite D call. Germline assignment: CDR1 SGHTA and CDR2 FQGNSA. Trimming cost V 2 bases and J 0 bases, with 4 bases left between them. The CDR3 sequence is 13 residues long. CDR3: CASSLQHQETQYF. CDR3 coding DNA: TGTGCCAGCAGCTTACAGCACCAAGAGACCCAGTACTTC.

This clonotype came up many times. The gene calls are TRBV29-1 and TRBJ1-1; tentative D call: TRBD1 (5 bases). Germline-derived CDR1 and CDR2 are SQVTM and ANQGSEA. Trimming removed 7 bases at V and 0 bases at J, with 9 bases between. There are 12 residues in the CDR3. CDR3 DNA: TGCAGCGCTAGACAGCTGAACACTGAAGCTTTCTTT. Amino acids: CSARQLNTEAFF.

In this sample, this clonotype turned up many times. The chain recombines TRBV19 with TRBJ1-4, with D unclear. The CDR3 sequence is 15 residues long. Germline CDR1 is LNHDA and CDR2 is SQIVND (reference sequence). V was clipped by 5 bases and J by 7 bases, with 17 bases between them. As DNA, the CDR3 is TGTGCCAGTAGTGGTCGGGCCGCACGGACTGAAAAACTGTTTTTT. Amino acids: CASSGRAARTEKLFF. Variable domain in full (rest from reference TRBV19 and TRBJ1-4): DGGITQSPKYLFRKEGQNVTLSCEQNLNHDAMYWYRQDPGQGLRLIYYSQIVNDFQKGDIAEGYSVSREKKESFPLTVTSAQKNPTAFYLCASSGRAARTEKLFFGSGTQLSVL.

At least ten counts were recorded for this clonotype. The rearrangement links TRBV6-2 or TRBV6-3 to TRBJ2-7, with TRBD2 as a possible D gene (6 bases). The V end was cut by 4 bases, the J end by 6 bases, with 25 bases between. This CDR3 spans 17 amino acids. Germline V gene data show CDR1 as MNHEY and CDR2 as SVGEGT. The DNA for the CDR3 is TGTGCCAGCAGTTCCCTACCTGGAGTAAACCTGCGGGGCGAGCAGTACTTC. This translates into CASSSLPGVNLRGEQYF.

This clonotype appeared a few times. This chain uses TRBV12-5 with TRBJ2-3; TRBD2 aligns across 7 bases. V lost 6 bases and J lost 4; bases outside the gene matches: 7. Germline V lookup: CDR1 LGHNT, CDR2 FRNRAP. This CDR3 has 14 amino acids. The CDR3 DNA reads TGTGCTAGTGGGCGAGCGGGAAGAGCAGATACGCAGTATTTT. Amino acid sequence: CASGRAGRADTQYF. Combining the CDR3 with reference TRBV12-5 and TRBJ2-3 gives the whole variable domain DARVTQTPRHKVTEMGQEVTMRCQPILGHNTVFWYRQTMMQGLELLAYFRNRAPLDDSGMPKDRFSAEMPDATLATLKIQPSEPRDSAVYFCASGRAGRADTQYFGPGTRLTVL.

The chain carries TRBV10-3 and TRBJ2-7, with D maybe TRBD1 (6 bases). The V end was cut by 0 bases, the J end by 2 bases, with 11 bases between. This CDR3 region has 15 residues. Looked up from germline, CDR1 is ENHRY and CDR2 is SYGVKD. CDR3 nucleotide sequence: TGTGCCATCAGTGAGTCTTCGGGACACCCCTACGAGCAGTACTTC. It translates to CAISESSGHPYEQYF.

The rearrangement uses TRBV4-1 and TRBJ1-5; no clear D gene. The V gene lost 1 base and the J gene lost 9 bases, with 19 bases spanning the gap. The CDR3 runs 16 residues. Germline V lookup: CDR1 MGHRA, CDR2 YSYEKL. The CDR3: CASSQALNTFGGPQHF. In DNA form, the CDR3 reads TGCGCCAGCAGCCAAGCCCTTAACACCTTCGGAGGGCCCCAGCATTTT.

This clonotype appeared many times. The chain has TRBV4-3 and TRBJ1-1; D not resolved. Germline V gives CDR1 LGHNA, CDR2 YSLEER. The CDR3 totals 13 residues. The V end was cut by 6 bases, the J end by 3 bases, with 11 bases between. The CDR3 sequence: CASSTETYTEAFF. CDR3 nucleotides: TGCGCCAGCAGTACAGAAACTTACACTGAAGCTTTCTTT.

In regard to this clonotype: A much bigger clone sits one base away, suggesting this may be a read error. CDR3: CASSLINTEALF. DNA of the CDR3: TGTGCCAGCAGCTTAATAAACACTGAAGCTCTCTTT. The chain couples TRBV7-4 to TRBJ1-1, with D hard to call. Germline CDR1 and CDR2: SGHVT and SQSDAQ. CDR3 length: 12 residues.

This clonotype was seen more than once but under ten times. The chain links TRBV20-1 to TRBJ2-7, with 9 positions matching TRBD1. CDR3 length equals 13 residues. Trimming at V came to 6 bases and at J to 2 bases, leaving 5 bases not matched to a gene. Per the germline V gene, CDR1 is DFQATT and CDR2 is SNEGSKA (reference sequence). CDR3 residues: CSASGDRAYEQYF. The CDR3 bases are TGCAGTGCCTCGGGGGACAGGGCCTACGAGCAGTACTTC.

This clonotype was detected ten times or more. The junction departs from the called germline gene at one end, perhaps through a read error. V is TRBV7-2 and J is TRBJ2-3; TRBD2 aligns across 9 bases. The germline gives CDR1 SGHTA, CDR2 FQGNSA. CDR3 length: 14 amino acids. The CDR3 sequence: CASSLGTSRDTQYF. The CDR3 coding sequence is TGTGCCAGCAGCTTGGGGACTAGCAGAGATACGCAGTATTTT.

This clonotype was detected ten times or more. V gene TRBV7-2 combines with J gene TRBJ1-2; 8 nucleotides align to TRBD1. The V gene end was trimmed by 4 bases and the J gene end by 4 bases; junction bases not matched to a gene: 8. This CDR3 region has 15 residues. Germline V CDR1 and CDR2: SGHTA, FQGNSA. The CDR3 loop is CASSSQGGEPYGYTF. DNA for the CDR3: TGTGCCAGCAGCTCACAGGGGGGGGAACCCTATGGCTACACCTTC.

The table lists this clonotype with a few counts. The rearrangement links TRBV12-3 or TRBV12-4 to TRBJ2-7, with D uncertain. The ends were cut back, 3 bases at V and 6 bases at J, with 18 bases in the middle. The CDR3 extends over 15 amino acids. DNA of the CDR3: TGTGCCAGCAGTTTGTTTCTGCCATCAGAAAGCGAGCAGTACTTC. Amino acids: CASSLFLPSESEQYF.

This clonotype was detected a few times. The chain is built from TRBV5-6 and TRBJ2-7, with 9 nucleotides matching TRBD1. V was pared by 4 bases and J by 5 bases, with 7 bases of the junction left unmatched. Germline CDR1 reads SGHDT; CDR2 reads YYEEEE. This CDR3 spans 14 amino acids. CDR3 DNA sequence: TGTGCCAGCAGCCGCGGGACAGGGTTTAACGAGCAGTACGTC. This sequence encodes CASSRGTGFNEQYV.

The gene calls are TRBV6-5 and TRBJ2-6; D unclear. Germline V CDR1 and CDR2: MNHEY, SVGAGI. The CDR3 contains 15 residues. Trimming shortened V by 7 bases and J by 1 base, and 11 bases separated the two germline ends. The CDR3 DNA sequence: TGTGCCAGCACCCCCCGGGCATCTGGGGCCAACGTCCTGACTTTC. This codes for CASTPRASGANVLTF.

This clonotype occurred many times. The chain recombines TRBV12-3 or TRBV12-4 with TRBJ2-2, with TRBD2 matching 8 bases. This CDR3 has 15 amino acids. With V trimmed by 10 bases and J by 2 bases, 9 bases remained unmatched. The CDR3 DNA is TGTGCCACCAAGCCCGGACTAGCTAACACCGGGGAGCTGTTTTTT. The encoded protein is CATKPGLANTGELFF.

This clonotype was counted a few times. The chain is built from TRBV12-3 or TRBV12-4 and TRBJ1-3; the D is unclear. This CDR3 is 14 amino acids long. Trimming shortened V by 3 bases and J by 1 base, and 7 bases separated the two germline ends. The CDR3 sequence: CASSFNPSGNTIYF. The CDR3 nucleotides are TGTGCCAGCAGTTTTAACCCATCTGGAAACACCATATATTTT.

This clonotype occurred a few times. V is TRBV18 and J is TRBJ2-5, with D perhaps given as TRBD1 or TRBD2 (5 bases each). This CDR3 comprises 13 residues. Per the germline V gene, CDR1 is KGHSH and CDR2 is LQKENI. Trimming stripped 3 bases from V and 2 bases from J, with 7 bases between. DNA of the CDR3: TGTGCCAGCTCACCGGGGGTACAAGAGACCCAGTACTTC. It translates to CASSPGVQETQYF.

This clonotype was observed many times. The rearrangement links TRBV7-2 to TRBJ2-2; D uncertain. This CDR3 has 12 residues. Looked up from germline, CDR1 is SGHTA and CDR2 is FQGNSA. Trimming took 5 bases from V and 7 from J, leaving 8 bases between them. Here the CDR3 reads CASSPLLGELFF. The CDR3 bases are TGTGCCAGCAGCCCTCTCCTCGGGGAGCTGTTTTTT.

This clonotype showed up just a few times. The chain couples TRBV14 to TRBJ2-3; D is uncertain. The V gene's germline CDR1 is SGHDN and CDR2 FVKESK. V lost 1 base and J lost 11, with 13 bases in between. CDR3 length equals 13 residues. This CDR3 is CASSQGWNSQQYF. CDR3 nucleotide sequence: TGTGCCAGCAGCCAAGGTTGGAACTCCCAGCAGTATTTT. Using reference TRBV14 and TRBJ2-3 for the parts outside the CDR3, the full variable domain is EAGVTQFPSHSVIEKGQTVTLRCDPISGHDNLYWYRRVMGKEIKFLLHFVKESKQDESGMPNNRFLAERTGGTYSTLKVQPAELEDSGVYFCASSQGWNSQQYFGPGTRLTVL.

The table lists this clonotype with many counts. The rearrangement joins TRBV15 to TRBJ2-1; 10 positions match TRBD2. CDR1 is LNHNV and CDR2 is YYDKDF in the germline V gene (reference sequence). The CDR3 runs to 15 residues. With 4 bases clipped from V and 5 bases from J, the junction kept 5 bases outside the gene matches. CDR3 sequence reads: CATSTRTSGDNEQFF. CDR3 nucleotide sequence: TGTGCCACCAGCACCAGGACTAGCGGAGACAATGAGCAGTTCTTC.

At least ten counts were recorded for this clonotype. The chain couples TRBV7-2 to TRBJ2-5, with TRBD2 matching over 13 bases. Germline V CDR1 and CDR2: SGHTA, FQGNSA. V gave up 5 bases and J gave up 5 bases; unmatched junction bases: 5. The CDR3 is made up of 15 amino acids. CDR3 in amino acids: CASSMTSGRRETQYF. CDR3 bases: TGTGCCAGCAGCATGACTAGCGGGAGGAGGGAGACCCAGTACTTC.

This clonotype was detected many times. The chain combines TRBV12-3 or TRBV12-4 with TRBJ1-3; D remains ambiguous. CDR3 length equals 14 residues. Trimming pared 5 bases from V and 4 bases from J, leaving 12 bases between. The CDR3 region is CASSAGWPGNTIYF. The CDR3 bases are TGTGCCAGCAGTGCCGGCTGGCCCGGAAACACCATATATTTT.

This clonotype showed up many times. The rearrangement joins TRBV10-3 to TRBJ2-1, with D unclear. The CDR3 is 14 residues long. Germline values: CDR1 ENHRY, CDR2 SYGVKD. Trimming left V 11 bases short and J 0 bases short, with 14 bases between. The chain's CDR3 is CAAAQGNSYNEQFF. The CDR3 coding sequence is TGTGCCGCGGCTCAAGGGAACTCCTACAATGAGCAGTTCTTC.

This sequence joins TRBV4-3 and TRBJ1-4, with TRBD1 matching over 10 bases. The V and J ends lost 8 bases and 8 bases, in that order; junction bases with no gene match: 11. CDR1 is LGHNA, CDR2 YSLEER, per germline. The length of the CDR3 is 15 residues. The CDR3 DNA reads as TGCGCCAGCGCTCACCTCCGGGACAGGGGAGAAAAACTGTTTTTT. Translating it yields CASAHLRDRGEKLFF.